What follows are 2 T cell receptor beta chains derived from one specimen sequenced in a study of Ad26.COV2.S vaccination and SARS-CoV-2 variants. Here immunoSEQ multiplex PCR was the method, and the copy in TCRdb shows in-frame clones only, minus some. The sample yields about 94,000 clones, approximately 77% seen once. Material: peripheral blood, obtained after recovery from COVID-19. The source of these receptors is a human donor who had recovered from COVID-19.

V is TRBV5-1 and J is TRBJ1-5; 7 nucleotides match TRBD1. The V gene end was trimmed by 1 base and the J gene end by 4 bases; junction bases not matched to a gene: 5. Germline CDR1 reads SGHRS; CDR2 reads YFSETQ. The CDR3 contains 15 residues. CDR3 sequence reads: CASSLWDSQNQPQHF. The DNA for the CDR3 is TGCGCCAGCAGCTTGTGGGACAGCCAAAATCAGCCCCAGCATTTT.

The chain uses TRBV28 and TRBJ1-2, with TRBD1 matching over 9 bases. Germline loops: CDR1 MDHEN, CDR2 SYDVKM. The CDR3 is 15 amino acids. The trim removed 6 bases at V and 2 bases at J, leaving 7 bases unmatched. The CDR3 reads CASRKTGQGNYGYTF. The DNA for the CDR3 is TGTGCCAGCAGGAAAACGGGACAGGGAAACTATGGCTACACCTTC.